Listed here is a single T cell receptor (beta chain). Libraries were prepared by immunoSEQ multiplex PCR; TCRdb keeps only in-frame clonotypes and omits some of them. This table holds some 80,000 clones, approximately 80% found once. This sample is part of a study of blood T cell repertoires in COVID-19. The V gene lost 6 bases and the J gene lost 3 bases, with 20 bases spanning the gap. Per the germline V gene, CDR1 is SQVTM and CDR2 is ANQGSEA. This CDR3 region has 15 residues. The TCR comes from a man at least 80 years old with acute or convalescent COVID-19. The J gene is TRBJ1-1, the V gene TRBV29-1; D remains ambiguous. Sequenced input: peripheral blood. In DNA form, the CDR3 reads TGCAGCGTGGCCCATTCGGCGGGAACGGACACTGAAGCTTTCTTT. Its translation is CSVAHSAGTDTEAFF.